These 2 T cell receptor beta chains came from one sample sequenced in a study of blood T cell repertoires in COVID-19. TCRdb keeps only in-frame clones here, not all; method: immunoSEQ multiplex PCR. The top ten hold about 8.2% of the sample, which has under 200,000 clones, 80% to 90% seen once. Sequences were obtained from peripheral blood. The receptors were sampled from a man in his sixties with acute or convalescent COVID-19.

V is TRBV29-1 and J is TRBJ2-5; D may be TRBD1 (6 bases). CDR1 and CDR2 from the germline V gene are SQVTM and ANQGSEA. The CDR3 runs 10 residues. The V gene lost 6 bases and the J gene lost 6 bases, with 8 bases spanning the gap. The CDR3 region is CSVGTQTQYF. CDR3 sequence (DNA): TGCAGCGTCGGGACACAGACCCAGTACTTC.

The chain employs TRBV10-2 and TRBJ1-5; tentative D call: TRBD1 (5 bases). CDR1 is WSHSY and CDR2 is SAAADI in the germline V gene. The CDR3 consists of 15 residues. V lost 10 bases and J 5 bases, leaving 21 bases between the germline ends. Here the CDR3 reads CATQTGQEGYQPQHF. The CDR3 nucleotides read TGCGCCACCCAGACCGGACAAGAAGGTTATCAGCCCCAGCATTTT.